The 7 T cell receptor beta chains below were found in one sample sequenced in a study of T cell changes during pregnancy in multiple sclerosis. Sequencing was performed with immunoSEQ multiplex PCR; in TCRdb, only in-frame clones are kept and a portion is missing. Here the sample spans some 48,000 clones, around 90% being singletons. Sequencing was performed on CD4+ T cells from peripheral blood mononuclear cells, taken after pregnancy. The receptors were sampled from a female donor in good health, enrolled as a control in a pregnancy study.

This chain links TRBV11-3 with TRBJ2-7; TRBD2 aligns across 13 bases. This CDR3 spans 17 amino acids. CDR1 and CDR2 (germline): SGHNT, YENEEA. Trimming took 4 bases from V and 6 from J; bases not matched to a gene: 12. CDR3: CASSSRTSGGSRGEQYF. CDR3 in DNA: TGTGCCAGCAGCTCTCGGACTAGCGGGGGCTCCAGGGGCGAGCAGTACTTC.

This chain joins TRBV15 and TRBJ2-1; TRBD2 agrees at 7 bases. The V gene's germline CDR1 is LNHNV and CDR2 YYDKDF (reference sequence). Unmatched junction bases numbered 3, after V lost 4 bases and J lost 0 bases. CDR3 length: 15 residues. The CDR3 bases are TGTGCCACCAGCACGACTAGCCCCTCCTACAATGAGCAGTTCTTC. Amino acids: CATSTTSPSYNEQFF.

The sample holds one count of this clone. This chain connects TRBV28 to TRBJ1-1; unclear D gene. Germline values: CDR1 MDHEN, CDR2 SYDVKM. This CDR3 region has 11 residues. The V end was cut by 6 bases, the J end by 7 bases, with 9 bases between. CDR3 in DNA: TGTGCCAGCAGGGACTTCCGTGAAGCTTTCTTT. Residues: CASRDFREAFF. The full variable domain, rest sourced from reference TRBV28 and TRBJ1-1, is DVKVTQSSRYLVKRTGEKVFLECVQDMDHENMFWYRQDPGLGLRLIYFSYDVKMKEKGDIPEGYSVSREKKERFSLILESASTNQTSMYLCASRDFREAFFGQGTRLTVV.

This clone showed up just once. The chain carries TRBV5-4 and TRBJ2-5; D remains ambiguous. From germline, CDR1 is SGHNT and CDR2 YYREEE (reference sequence). This CDR3 is built from 16 residues. V was cut by 0 bases and J by 2 bases, with 14 bases left in between. The CDR3 protein is CASSLAVSVLQETQYF. In DNA, the CDR3 is TGTGCCAGCAGCTTGGCCGTGTCAGTCTTACAAGAGACCCAGTACTTC.

The V and J genes are TRBV18 and TRBJ1-1; D not certain. The germline V gene encodes CDR1 KGHSH and CDR2 LQKENI. V gave up 3 bases and J gave up 8 bases, with 7 bases separating them. The CDR3 length is 11 residues. The CDR3 coding sequence is TGTGCCAGCTCACCGCTAAAAGAAGCTTTCTTT. It specifies CASSPLKEAFF.

The V gene is TRBV6-8, the J gene TRBJ2-7; 9 nucleotides match TRBD1. Germline CDR1 reads MNHGY; CDR2 reads SAAAGT. The trim removed 2 bases at V and 3 bases at J, leaving 8 bases unmatched. The CDR3 is 16 residues long. The CDR3 here is CASSYGKTGGGYEQYF. In DNA, the CDR3 is TGTGCCAGCAGTTACGGGAAGACAGGGGGGGGCTACGAGCAGTACTTC.

This chain links TRBV11-2 with TRBJ1-4, with TRBD1 matching 8 bases. CDR3 length equals 14 residues. V dropped 1 base and J dropped 10; count of bases not matched to a gene: 5. Per the germline V gene, CDR1 is SGHAT and CDR2 is FQNNGV. The DNA of the CDR3 is TGTGCCAGCAGCTTAGGGGCCACAGGGGGAAAACTGTTTTTT. As protein: CASSLGATGGKLFF.